The rows below give T cell receptor beta chains drawn from one sample of a study of OX40 agonist ivuxolimab in advanced cancers. Measured with immunoSEQ multiplex PCR; TCRdb has only the in-frame clones, and not every one. The table shows about 59,000 clones, with around 87% occurring only once. The input for sequencing was CD4+ or CD8+ T cells sorted from blood, taken in a trial of the OX40 agonist ivuxolimab. The receptors derive from an adult with an advanced solid tumor such as melanoma, head and neck, liver or kidney cancer. Both conserved end residues are part of each CDR3. The order of the fields is V gene, D gene, J gene, clone size, CDR3 protein, CDR3 DNA. D genes are given only for firm matches. Size is omitted from some rows. Given values are once, few, many or a class for expanded clones.

v_call: TRBV11-3; d_call: -; j_call: TRBJ2-5; clone_size: -; cdr3_aa: CASSTQGEETQYF; cdr3_nt: TGTGCCAGCAGTACGCAGGGAGAGGAGACCCAGTACTTC
v_call: TRBV2; d_call: TRBD1; j_call: TRBJ1-6; clone_size: once; cdr3_aa: CASRDRRGTNSPLYF; cdr3_nt: TGTGCCAGCAGGGACAGGAGAGGGACTAATTCACCCCTCTACTTT
v_call: TRBV28; d_call: -; j_call: TRBJ2-7; clone_size: -; cdr3_aa: CASSLVGREQYF; cdr3_nt: TGTGCCAGCAGTTTGGTGGGAAGGGAGCAGTACTTC
v_call: TRBV4-3; d_call: -; j_call: TRBJ2-6; clone_size: -; cdr3_aa: CASSQDIRKLEVLTF; cdr3_nt: TGCGCCAGCAGCCAAGATATACGAAAACTTGAGGTCCTGACTTTC
v_call: TRBV2; d_call: -; j_call: TRBJ1-5; clone_size: -; cdr3_aa: CASSERERNQPQHF; cdr3_nt: TGTGCCAGCAGTGAAAGGGAGAGGAATCAGCCCCAGCATTTT
v_call: TRBV10-3; d_call: -; j_call: TRBJ1-2; clone_size: few; cdr3_aa: CATSPRGPNYGYTF; cdr3_nt: TGTGCCACCAGCCCCAGGGGCCCTAACTATGGCTACACCTTC
v_call: TRBV7-6; d_call: -; j_call: TRBJ1-5; clone_size: -; cdr3_aa: CASSLLPTPAQPQHF; cdr3_nt: TGTGCCAGCAGCTTACTACCAACCCCGGCCCAGCCCCAGCATTTT
v_call: TRBV6-5; d_call: TRBD1; j_call: TRBJ1-6; clone_size: -; cdr3_aa: CASSSIGQGGNSPLHF; cdr3_nt: TGTGCCAGCAGTTCGATCGGACAGGGGGGGAATTCACCCCTCCACTTT
v_call: TRBV6-6; d_call: TRBD1; j_call: TRBJ1-5; clone_size: -; cdr3_aa: CASTARGRNQPQHF; cdr3_nt: TGTGCCAGCACCGCCAGGGGGCGGAATCAGCCCCAGCATTTT
v_call: TRBV10-3; d_call: -; j_call: TRBJ1-5; clone_size: -; cdr3_aa: CAIKSFNQPQHF; cdr3_nt: TGTGCCATCAAGAGTTTCAATCAGCCCCAGCATTTT
v_call: TRBV6-1; d_call: -; j_call: TRBJ2-4; clone_size: -; cdr3_aa: CASSELLKNIQYF; cdr3_nt: TGTGCCAGCAGTGAACTACTCAAAAACATTCAGTACTTC
v_call: TRBV5-6; d_call: -; j_call: TRBJ2-4; clone_size: -; cdr3_aa: CASSFLGQYF; cdr3_nt: TGTGCCAGCAGCTTTTTAGGGCAGTACTTC
v_call: TRBV18; d_call: -; j_call: TRBJ1-2; clone_size: -; cdr3_aa: CASLDLAGSQGYTF; cdr3_nt: TGTGCCAGCTTAGACTTGGCGGGGTCACAGGGCTACACCTTC
v_call: TRBV5-4; d_call: TRBD2; j_call: TRBJ2-1; clone_size: once; cdr3_aa: CASSVAGGNYNEQFF; cdr3_nt: TGTGCCAGCAGCGTAGCGGGGGGAAACTACAATGAGCAGTTCTTC
v_call: TRBV6-5; d_call: TRBD2; j_call: TRBJ2-3; clone_size: -; cdr3_aa: CASALAGVVNTQYF; cdr3_nt: TGTGCCAGCGCACTAGCGGGAGTTGTGAATACGCAGTATTTT
v_call: TRBV7-8; d_call: -; j_call: TRBJ2-4; clone_size: -; cdr3_aa: CASSLEGQGVAKNIQYF; cdr3_nt: TGTGCCAGCAGCTTAGAGGGGCAGGGCGTAGCCAAAAACATTCAGTACTTC
v_call: TRBV11-2; d_call: TRBD1; j_call: TRBJ1-4; clone_size: -; cdr3_aa: CASSPRRGPATNEKLFF; cdr3_nt: TGTGCCAGCAGCCCGAGAAGGGGGCCGGCAACTAATGAAAAACTGTTTTTT
v_call: TRBV7-2; d_call: -; j_call: TRBJ1-1; clone_size: -; cdr3_aa: CASTLGYHTEAFF; cdr3_nt: TGTGCCAGTACACTCGGGTATCACACTGAAGCTTTCTTT
v_call: TRBV11-2; d_call: -; j_call: TRBJ1-1; clone_size: -; cdr3_aa: CASSLERGGVNTEAFF; cdr3_nt: TGTGCCAGCAGCTTAGAAAGGGGGGGCGTGAACACTGAAGCTTTCTTT
v_call: TRBV6-5; d_call: -; j_call: TRBJ1-2; clone_size: -; cdr3_aa: CASSRGPMNGYTF; cdr3_nt: TGTGCCAGCAGCCGAGGCCCAATGAATGGCTACACCTTC
v_call: TRBV5-1; d_call: TRBD1; j_call: TRBJ2-5; clone_size: -; cdr3_aa: CASSLGTGGNQETQYF; cdr3_nt: TGCGCCAGCAGCTTGGGGACAGGGGGTAACCAAGAGACCCAGTACTTC
v_call: TRBV12-5; d_call: TRBD1; j_call: TRBJ1-5; clone_size: -; cdr3_aa: CASGLVSPTEGADQPQHF; cdr3_nt: TGTGCTAGTGGTTTGGTTTCCCCCACGGAGGGGGCGGATCAGCCCCAGCATTTT
v_call: TRBV28; d_call: TRBD2; j_call: TRBJ2-3; clone_size: -; cdr3_aa: CASSIFSGRAPTDTQYF; cdr3_nt: TGTGCCAGCAGTATATTTAGCGGGAGGGCCCCCACAGATACGCAGTATTTT
v_call: TRBV4-2; d_call: TRBD2; j_call: TRBJ2-1; clone_size: -; cdr3_aa: CASSQEPRGSSYNEQFF; cdr3_nt: TGTGCCAGCAGCCAAGAGCCGCGGGGGTCCTCTTACAATGAGCAGTTCTTC
v_call: TRBV6-5; d_call: -; j_call: TRBJ1-2; clone_size: -; cdr3_aa: CASSRQADGYTF; cdr3_nt: TGTGCCAGCAGTAGGCAGGCGGATGGCTACACCTTC
v_call: TRBV7-2; d_call: -; j_call: TRBJ1-5; clone_size: once; cdr3_aa: CASSSGRINQPQHF; cdr3_nt: TGTGCCAGCAGCTCGGGACGGATTAATCAGCCCCAGCATTTT
v_call: TRBV19; d_call: -; j_call: TRBJ1-3; clone_size: -; cdr3_aa: CASSILSSGNTIYF; cdr3_nt: TGTGCCAGTAGTATCTTGTCCTCTGGAAACACCATATATTTT
v_call: TRBV5-5; d_call: TRBD1; j_call: TRBJ1-2; clone_size: -; cdr3_aa: CASSLYRGHYGYTF; cdr3_nt: TGTGCCAGCAGCTTGTACAGGGGTCACTATGGCTACACCTTC
v_call: TRBV2; d_call: TRBD1; j_call: TRBJ2-2; clone_size: -; cdr3_aa: CASSAGTGGFYTGELFF; cdr3_nt: TGTGCCAGCAGCGCCGGGACAGGGGGGTTCTACACCGGGGAGCTGTTTTTT
v_call: TRBV29-1; d_call: -; j_call: TRBJ2-5; clone_size: -; cdr3_aa: CSVARRLQETQYF; cdr3_nt: TGCAGCGTTGCAAGGAGACTTCAAGAGACCCAGTACTTC
v_call: TRBV19; d_call: TRBD1; j_call: TRBJ1-5; clone_size: -; cdr3_aa: CASSIGPGRQGAIQPQHF; cdr3_nt: TGTGCCAGTAGTATAGGCCCCGGACGACAGGGGGCGATCCAGCCCCAGCATTTT
v_call: TRBV6-1; d_call: -; j_call: TRBJ2-7; clone_size: -; cdr3_aa: CASSDHRTYEQYF; cdr3_nt: TGTGCCAGCAGTGATCACAGGACCTACGAGCAGTACTTC
v_call: TRBV11-2; d_call: TRBD1; j_call: TRBJ2-2; clone_size: -; cdr3_aa: CASSPQGYVTGELFF; cdr3_nt: TGTGCCAGCAGTCCACAGGGGTATGTCACCGGGGAGCTGTTTTTT
v_call: TRBV5-1; d_call: -; j_call: TRBJ2-3; clone_size: -; cdr3_aa: CASSSTVFPDTQYF; cdr3_nt: TGCGCCAGCAGCTCGACCGTATTTCCAGATACGCAGTATTTT
v_call: TRBV2; d_call: TRBD2; j_call: TRBJ2-3; clone_size: -; cdr3_aa: CASSAYGGKDTQYF; cdr3_nt: TGTGCCAGCAGTGCTTACGGGGGGAAGGATACGCAGTATTTT
v_call: TRBV6-5; d_call: -; j_call: TRBJ1-4; clone_size: -; cdr3_aa: CASKDSRAIEKLFF; cdr3_nt: TGTGCCAGCAAGGATTCCAGGGCTATCGAAAAACTGTTTTTT
v_call: TRBV5-5; d_call: TRBD2; j_call: TRBJ2-5; clone_size: -; cdr3_aa: CASSPDPGLALETQYF; cdr3_nt: TGTGCCAGCAGCCCTGACCCGGGACTAGCGTTAGAGACCCAGTACTTC
v_call: TRBV30; d_call: -; j_call: TRBJ2-7; clone_size: -; cdr3_aa: CSMGREGASEQYF; cdr3_nt: TGTTCTATGGGAAGGGAAGGGGCGAGCGAGCAGTACTTC
v_call: TRBV12-5; d_call: -; j_call: TRBJ1-4; clone_size: -; cdr3_aa: CASGLVLEVGEKLFF; cdr3_nt: TGTGCTAGTGGTTTGGTCCTTGAGGTTGGTGAAAAACTGTTTTTT
v_call: TRBV7-9; d_call: TRBD1; j_call: TRBJ1-1; clone_size: -; cdr3_aa: CASSSLTGYTEAFF; cdr3_nt: TGTGCCAGCAGCTCGTTGACAGGGTACACTGAAGCTTTCTTT
v_call: TRBV10-3; d_call: TRBD1; j_call: TRBJ2-7; clone_size: once; cdr3_aa: CAITDRGPTYEQYF; cdr3_nt: TGTGCCATCACCGACAGGGGACCGACCTACGAGCAGTACTTC
v_call: TRBV27; d_call: -; j_call: TRBJ1-4; clone_size: -; cdr3_aa: CASSFRGPNNEKLFF; cdr3_nt: TGTGCCAGCAGTTTCCGCGGGCCGAACAATGAAAAACTGTTTTTT
v_call: TRBV19; d_call: TRBD1; j_call: TRBJ1-1; clone_size: -; cdr3_aa: CASSLHRGTMNTEAFF; cdr3_nt: TGTGCCAGTAGTCTCCACAGGGGGACGATGAACACTGAAGCTTTCTTT
v_call: TRBV19; d_call: -; j_call: TRBJ1-5; clone_size: -; cdr3_aa: CASSPGTQGNQPQHF; cdr3_nt: TGTGCCAGTAGCCCGGGAACACAAGGCAATCAGCCCCAGCATTTT
v_call: TRBV9; d_call: -; j_call: TRBJ1-1; clone_size: once; cdr3_aa: CASSVALRSEAFF; cdr3_nt: TGTGCCAGCAGCGTAGCTCTGAGAAGTGAAGCTTTCTTT
v_call: TRBV28; d_call: -; j_call: TRBJ1-5; clone_size: -; cdr3_aa: CASSSQSSNQPQHF; cdr3_nt: TGTGCCAGCAGTTCACAGAGTAGCAATCAGCCCCAGCATTTT
v_call: TRBV27; d_call: TRBD1; j_call: TRBJ1-3; clone_size: -; cdr3_aa: CASRPSQGGNTIYF; cdr3_nt: TGTGCCAGCAGACCCTCACAGGGGGGAAACACCATATATTTT
v_call: TRBV9; d_call: -; j_call: TRBJ1-6; clone_size: once; cdr3_aa: CASSVLGAGSPLHF; cdr3_nt: TGTGCCAGCAGCGTCCTAGGTGCAGGGTCACCCCTCCACTTT
v_call: TRBV6-6; d_call: -; j_call: TRBJ1-1; clone_size: -; cdr3_aa: CASKSGQPNTEAFF; cdr3_nt: TGTGCCAGCAAATCAGGACAGCCGAACACTGAAGCTTTCTTT
v_call: TRBV6-5; d_call: TRBD1; j_call: TRBJ1-6; clone_size: -; cdr3_aa: CASSYGPGTANSPLHF; cdr3_nt: TGTGCCAGCAGTTACGGTCCGGGGACAGCAAATTCACCCCTCCACTTT
v_call: TRBV18; d_call: TRBD1; j_call: TRBJ1-6; clone_size: -; cdr3_aa: CASSPDRGEPLHF; cdr3_nt: TGTGCCAGCTCACCGGACAGGGGGGAACCCCTCCACTTT
v_call: TRBV6-1; d_call: -; j_call: TRBJ2-5; clone_size: -; cdr3_aa: CASSEQAFPETQYF; cdr3_nt: TGTGCCAGCAGCGAGCAGGCCTTCCCGGAGACCCAGTACTTC
v_call: TRBV30; d_call: TRBD1; j_call: TRBJ2-5; clone_size: -; cdr3_aa: CAWNGQGIETQYF; cdr3_nt: TGTGCCTGGAACGGACAGGGGATTGAGACCCAGTACTTC
v_call: TRBV18; d_call: -; j_call: TRBJ2-1; clone_size: once; cdr3_aa: CASSPSGGGTYNEQFF; cdr3_nt: TGTGCCAGCTCACCCTCAGGGGGGGGGACCTACAATGAGCAGTTCTTC